The present T cell receptor beta chain was sequenced within a study of cytomegalovirus exposure and HLA in healthy donors. Per the germline V gene, CDR1 is SEHNR and CDR2 is FQNEAQ (reference sequence). V was trimmed by 0 bases and J by 3 bases, leaving 10 bases between them. There are 15 residues in the CDR3. Measured with immunoSEQ multiplex PCR; TCRdb has only the in-frame clones, and not every one. Of about 120,000 clones in the sample, more than 75% are singletons; the top ten hold roughly 2%. While the first cohort had 600 to 800 subjects, the donors belonged to the separate validation cohort of 120 subjects.

This clonotype was sampled from a woman aged 25 to 39 in good health and CMV-seronegative. Material for sequencing was PBMCs. The genes are TRBV7-9 and TRBJ2-3; the D gene is possibly TRBD1 (5 bases). The CDR3: CASSLAQGPTDTQYF. DNA of the CDR3: TGTGCCAGCAGCTTAGCTCAGGGTCCTACAGATACGCAGTATTTT.